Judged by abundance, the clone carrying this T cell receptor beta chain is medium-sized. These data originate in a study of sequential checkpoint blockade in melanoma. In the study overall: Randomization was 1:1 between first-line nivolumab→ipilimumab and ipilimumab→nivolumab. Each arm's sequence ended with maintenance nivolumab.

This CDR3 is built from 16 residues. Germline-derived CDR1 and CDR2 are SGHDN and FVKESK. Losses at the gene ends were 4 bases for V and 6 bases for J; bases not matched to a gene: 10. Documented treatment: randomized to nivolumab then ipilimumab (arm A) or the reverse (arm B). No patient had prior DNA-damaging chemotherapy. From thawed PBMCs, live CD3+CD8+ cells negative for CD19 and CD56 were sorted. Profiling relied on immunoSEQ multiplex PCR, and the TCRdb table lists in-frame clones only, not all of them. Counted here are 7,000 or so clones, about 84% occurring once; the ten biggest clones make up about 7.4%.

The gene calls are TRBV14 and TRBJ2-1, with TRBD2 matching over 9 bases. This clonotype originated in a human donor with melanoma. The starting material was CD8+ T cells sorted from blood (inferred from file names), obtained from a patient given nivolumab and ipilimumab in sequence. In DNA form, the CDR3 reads TGTGCCAGCAGCCCCATTCGACTAGCGGAATTCAATGAGCAGTTCTTC. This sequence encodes CASSPIRLAEFNEQFF.